Below, 12 T cell receptor beta chains from the same sample are listed, as sequenced in a study of T cells after yellow fever vaccination. TCRdb passed the 5' RACE reads through MiXCR, listing each CDR3 protein once. This table has around 360,000 distinct CDR3 sequences, around 10% appearing once. The sample in question was PBMCs, obtained on the day of the first yellow fever vaccination. These receptors all stem from a man younger than 35 who received the YFV17D yellow fever vaccine.

The V call is TRBV10-3, the J call TRBJ1-2; D might be TRBD1 (6 bases). This CDR3 is 13 amino acids long. The V end lost 6 bases, the J end lost 6 bases, and 14 bases lay between the germline ends. Germline lookup yields CDR1 ENHRY and CDR2 SYGVKD. CDR3 protein: CAISLRGEDGYTF. DNA of the CDR3: TGTGCCATCAGCTTGAGGGGGGAAGATGGCTACACCTTC.

This clonotype turned up a few times. This chain uses TRBV7-9 with TRBJ1-6; D is unclear. V shed 8 bases and J shed 7 bases, with 12 bases lying between them. Germline loops: CDR1 SEHNR, CDR2 FQNEAQ (reference sequence). CDR3 length: 13 residues. This CDR3 reads CASGKEPNSPLHF. In DNA form, the CDR3 reads TGTGCCAGCGGTAAGGAACCGAATTCACCCCTCCACTTT. The full variable domain, completed using reference TRBV7-9 and TRBJ1-6, is DTGVSQNPRHKITKRGQNVTFRCDPISEHNRLYWYRQTLGQGPEFLTYFQNEAQLEKSRLLSDRFSAERPKGSFSTLEIQRTEQGDSAMYLCASGKEPNSPLHFGNGTRLTVT.

The chain couples TRBV3-1 to TRBJ2-5, with D unresolved. Trimming stripped 1 base from V and 4 bases from J, with 13 bases between. CDR3 length: 15 residues. Germline CDR1 and CDR2: LGHDT and YNNKEL (reference sequence). The CDR3 DNA follows: TGTGCCAGCAGCCAAGGCGGCTCGGGTCCAGAGACCCAGTACTTC. Translation gives CASSQGGSGPETQYF.

There are a few counts of this clonotype. The gene calls are TRBV5-1 and TRBJ2-1, with D unclear. The length of the CDR3 is 14 residues. V lost 5 bases and J lost 10, with 19 bases in between. Germline CDR1 reads SGHRS; CDR2 reads YFSETQ. CDR3 sequence: CASSPVAYTSEQFF. CDR3 sequence (DNA): TGCGCCAGCAGTCCCGTAGCCTACACGAGCGAGCAGTTCTTC.

The sample holds a few counts of this clonotype. The V and J genes are TRBV10-3 and TRBJ2-5; no reliable D call. Trimming pared 4 bases from V and 5 bases from J, leaving 14 bases between. The germline V gene has CDR1 ENHRY and CDR2 SYGVKD. The CDR3 extends over 14 amino acids. CDR3 coding DNA: TGTGCCATCAGTGGGGGATCTACCGTGGAGACCCAGTACTTC. Residues: CAISGGSTVETQYF.

The chain couples TRBV4-3 to TRBJ1-2, with 9 bases matching TRBD1. The CDR3 has 19 amino acids. Germline V gene data show CDR1 as LGHNA and CDR2 as YSLEER. Trimming removed 0 bases from V and 5 bases from J; junction bases left unmatched: 16. The CDR3 protein is CASSQDLSGQGRIPYGYTF. CDR3 in DNA: TGCGCCAGCAGCCAAGATCTTTCGGGACAGGGCCGGATACCTTATGGCTACACCTTC.

This clonotype occurred a few times. V gene TRBV4-2 combines with J gene TRBJ1-6; D is perhaps TRBD1 (5 bases). The CDR3 runs 11 residues. Germline CDR1 LGHNA, CDR2 YNFKEQ. V was clipped by 1 base and J by 14 bases, with 6 bases between them. CDR3 in DNA: TGTGCCAGCAGCCAAGTGGACACCCTCCACTTT. The encoded protein is CASSQVDTLHF.

This clonotype was seen ten or more times. This chain uses TRBV12-3 or TRBV12-4 with TRBJ2-6, with D perhaps TRBD2 (5 bases). The CDR3 sequence is 16 residues long. V was pared by 3 bases and J by 2 bases, with 11 bases between. CDR3 DNA sequence: TGTGCCAGCAGTTTTCGGGGTATTACTGGGGCCAACGTCCTGACTTTC. This gives the protein CASSFRGITGANVLTF.

The V gene is TRBV15, the J gene TRBJ1-1; D uncertain. V was pared by 4 bases and J by 3 bases, with 9 bases between. This CDR3 comprises 13 residues. Looked up from germline, CDR1 is LNHNV and CDR2 is YYDKDF (reference sequence). CDR3 sequence reads: CATSTPEDTEAFF. The CDR3 DNA reads as TGTGCCACCAGCACCCCAGAAGACACTGAAGCTTTCTTT.

V is TRBV20-1 and J is TRBJ2-3; D is possibly TRBD2 (6 bases). Germline V gene sequence: CDR1 DFQATT, CDR2 SNEGSKA (reference sequence). This CDR3 is 14 amino acids long. V lost 6 bases and J 1 base, leaving 14 bases between the germline ends. The CDR3 region has the DNA TGCAGTGCCGTCTTAGGGACTGGCACAGATACGCAGTATTTT. Translated: CSAVLGTGTDTQYF.

This clonotype appeared many times. This rearrangement joins TRBV10-3 to TRBJ1-4; D is possibly TRBD1 (5 bases). V lost 10 bases and J lost 7, with 16 bases in between. The CDR3 has 13 residues. From germline, CDR1 is ENHRY and CDR2 SYGVKD. The CDR3 region is CATAFQGGEKLFF. Here the CDR3 DNA reads TGTGCCACCGCGTTCCAGGGCGGTGAAAAACTGTTTTTT.

The table lists this clonotype with a few counts. The rearrangement joins TRBV19 to TRBJ1-1; 7 bases map to TRBD1. This CDR3 is 13 amino acids long. V was pared by 7 bases and J by 3 bases, with 5 bases of the junction left unmatched. Germline values: CDR1 LNHDA, CDR2 SQIVND (reference sequence). CDR3 loop: CASMGQGDTEAFF. The CDR3 bases are TGTGCCAGTATGGGCCAGGGGGACACTGAAGCTTTCTTT.